The rows below give T cell receptor beta chains drawn from one sample of a study of T-cell reconstitution after alpha-beta-depleted transplantation in children. TCRdb reprocessed the PCR reads via MiXCR and lists one record per CDR3 protein. The repertoire has more than 200,000 distinct CDR3 sequences, roughly 26% of them found once; the top ten carry roughly 2.6%. The sequencing used PBMCs, collected before TCRalphabeta/CD19-depleted stem cell transplant. The receptors here all came from a girl aged 2 to 10 with Fanconi anemia, due to receive a stem cell transplant. CDR3s include the opening cysteine and the closing phenylalanine or tryptophan. Fields, in order: J gene, V gene, CDR3 protein.

>TRBJ2-1|TRBV6-2/TRBV6-3
CASSSTGAFRSSYNEQFF
>TRBJ2-7|TRBV7-2
CASSRVITAHEQYF
>TRBJ2-3|TRBV12-2
CASRRGLAPELTDTQYF
>TRBJ1-2|TRBV7-9
CASSLTITRGYYGYTF
>TRBJ2-4|TRBV15
CATSRAGTSGKNIQYF
>TRBJ2-3|TRBV29-1
CSSALSGGADTQYF
>TRBJ2-7|TRBV20-1
CSARVPGQTEYEQYF
>TRBJ2-5|TRBV20-1
CSASRGLPQETQYF
>TRBJ2-7|TRBV7-2
CASSLYRGHYEQYF
>TRBJ2-5|TRBV12-3/TRBV12-4
CASSLRMGRGQETQYF
>TRBJ1-2|TRBV3-1
CASSRRGYGYTF
>TRBJ2-3|TRBV7-9
CASSLVRGLTDTQYF
>TRBJ2-1|TRBV29-1
CSGRQSSYNEQFF
>TRBJ2-5|TRBV28
CASSFRGGPQYF
>TRBJ2-7|TRBV29-1
CSVAGYKSSYEQYF
>TRBJ1-1|TRBV10-3
CAISDPTGANAEAFF
>TRBJ2-1|TRBV20-1
CSASPTNNEQFF
>TRBJ2-3|TRBV7-9
CASSFGGALADTQYF
>TRBJ2-3|TRBV5-1
CASSPQGPGTDTQYF
>TRBJ2-1|TRBV20-1
CSATYSYNEQFF